Detailed here is one TCR beta chain. CDR1 is MNHEY, CDR2 SVGAGI, per germline. The CDR3 is made up of 15 amino acids. V gave up 7 bases and J gave up 0 bases; unmatched junction bases: 5. CD8+ and CD4+ T cells circulating in blood were sequenced for TCR beta. As controls, healthy donors matched for age and sex were used. Isolation of CD8+ and CD4+ T cells was performed negatively, whereas enrichment of TEMRA cells was done by FACS. The sample comes from a study of CD8 T cells in Susac syndrome. When the RNA was reverse transcribed, random hexamers were used with an input of roughly 0.45 to 1 ug. The authors amplified TCR beta CDR3 across 54 Vbeta and 13 Jbeta using immunoSEQ multiplex PCR. TCRdb reanalysed the immunoSEQ multiplex PCR reads using MiXCR and keeps one entry per CDR3 protein. Among roughly 120,000 distinct CDR3 sequences listed, roughly 96% were seen once.

The rearrangement uses TRBV6-5 and TRBJ2-3; 9 nucleotides match TRBD2. Input material: CD4+ T cells from PBMCs. The clonotype originates from a human donor in good health. DNA of the CDR3: TGTGCCAGCAACATAGCGGGGGCCAGCACAGATACGCAGTATTTT. Translating it yields CASNIAGASTDTQYF.